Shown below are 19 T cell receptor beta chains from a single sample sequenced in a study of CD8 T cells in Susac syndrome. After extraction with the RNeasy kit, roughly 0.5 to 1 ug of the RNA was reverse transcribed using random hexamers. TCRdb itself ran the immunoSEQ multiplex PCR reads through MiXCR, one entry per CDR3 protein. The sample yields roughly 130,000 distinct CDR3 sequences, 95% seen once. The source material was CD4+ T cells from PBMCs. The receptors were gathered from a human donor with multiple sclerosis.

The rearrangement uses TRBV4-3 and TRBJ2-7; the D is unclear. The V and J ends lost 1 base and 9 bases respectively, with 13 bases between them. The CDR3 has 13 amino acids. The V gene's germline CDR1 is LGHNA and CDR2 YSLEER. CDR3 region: CASSQAEHERQYF. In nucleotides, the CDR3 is TGCGCCAGCAGCCAAGCTGAACATGAGCGGCAGTACTTC.

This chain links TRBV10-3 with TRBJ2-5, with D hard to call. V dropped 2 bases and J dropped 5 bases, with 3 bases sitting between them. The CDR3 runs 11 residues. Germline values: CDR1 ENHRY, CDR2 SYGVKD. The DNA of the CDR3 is TGTGCCATCAGTGAGGGGGAGACCCAGTACTTC. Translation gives CAISEGETQYF.

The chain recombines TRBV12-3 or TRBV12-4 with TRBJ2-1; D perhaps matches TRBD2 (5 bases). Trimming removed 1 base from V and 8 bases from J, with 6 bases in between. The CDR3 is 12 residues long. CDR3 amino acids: CASSLDGDEQFF. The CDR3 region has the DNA TGTGCCAGCAGTTTAGACGGGGATGAGCAGTTCTTC.

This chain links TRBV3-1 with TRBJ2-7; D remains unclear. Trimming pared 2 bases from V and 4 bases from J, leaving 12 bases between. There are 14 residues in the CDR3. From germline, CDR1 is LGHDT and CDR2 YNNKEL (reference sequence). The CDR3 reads CASSQSPSLYEQYF. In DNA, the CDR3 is TGTGCCAGCAGCCAATCTCCCAGCCTATACGAGCAGTACTTC.

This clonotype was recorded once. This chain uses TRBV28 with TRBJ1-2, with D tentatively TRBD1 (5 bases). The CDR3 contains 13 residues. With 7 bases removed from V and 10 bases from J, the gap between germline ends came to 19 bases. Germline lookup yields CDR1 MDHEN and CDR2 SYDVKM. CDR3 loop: CASNPGGPSTYTF. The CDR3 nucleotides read TGTGCCAGCAACCCGGGGGGACCCTCTACCTACACCTTC.

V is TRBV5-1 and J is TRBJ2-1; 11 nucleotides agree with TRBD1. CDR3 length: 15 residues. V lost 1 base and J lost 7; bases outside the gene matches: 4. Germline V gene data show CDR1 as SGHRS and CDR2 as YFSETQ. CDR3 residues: CASSLFGTGGNEQFF. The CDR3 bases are TGCGCCAGCAGCTTGTTTGGGACAGGGGGAAATGAGCAGTTCTTC.

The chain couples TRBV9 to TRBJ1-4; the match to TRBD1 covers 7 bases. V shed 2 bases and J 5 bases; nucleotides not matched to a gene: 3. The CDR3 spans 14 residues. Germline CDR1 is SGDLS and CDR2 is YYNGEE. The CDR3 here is CASSVQTGNEKLFF. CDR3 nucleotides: TGTGCCAGCAGCGTGCAGACAGGGAATGAAAAACTGTTTTTT.

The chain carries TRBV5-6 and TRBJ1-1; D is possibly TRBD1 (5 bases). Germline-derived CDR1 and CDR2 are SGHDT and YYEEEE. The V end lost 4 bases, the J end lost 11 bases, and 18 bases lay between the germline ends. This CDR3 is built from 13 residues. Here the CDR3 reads CASSPGPVLVAFF. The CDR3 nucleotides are TGTGCCAGCAGCCCGGGACCGGTCTTAGTGGCTTTCTTT.

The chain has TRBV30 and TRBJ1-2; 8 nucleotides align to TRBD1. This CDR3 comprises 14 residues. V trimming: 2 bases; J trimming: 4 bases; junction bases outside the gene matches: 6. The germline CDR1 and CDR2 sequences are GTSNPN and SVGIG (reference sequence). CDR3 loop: CAWSYGQGLYGYTF. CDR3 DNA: TGTGCCTGGAGTTACGGACAGGGTCTCTATGGCTACACCTTC.

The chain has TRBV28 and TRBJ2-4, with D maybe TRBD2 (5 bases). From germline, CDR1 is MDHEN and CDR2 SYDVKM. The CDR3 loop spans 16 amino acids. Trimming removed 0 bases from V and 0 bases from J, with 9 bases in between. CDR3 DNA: TGTGCCAGCAGTTTATGGATTGGACTAGCCAAAAACATTCAGTACTTC. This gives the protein CASSLWIGLAKNIQYF.

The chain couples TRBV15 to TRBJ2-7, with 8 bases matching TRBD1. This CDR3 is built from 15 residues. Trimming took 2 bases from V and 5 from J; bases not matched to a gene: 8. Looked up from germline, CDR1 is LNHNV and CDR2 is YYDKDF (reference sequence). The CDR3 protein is CATSRYGQGLNEQYF. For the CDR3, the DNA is TGTGCCACCAGCAGATATGGACAGGGCTTGAACGAGCAGTACTTC.

CDR3 nucleotide sequence: TGTGCCAGCAGCCGAGAAATGAACACTGAAGCTTTCTTT. Its translation: CASSREMNTEAFF. The chain couples TRBV5-4 to TRBJ1-1; D not resolved. The CDR3 extends over 13 amino acids. Germline-derived CDR1 and CDR2 are SGHNT and YYREEE (reference sequence). Trimming cost V 4 bases and J 0 bases, with 7 bases left between them. Full variable domain (outside the CDR3, taken from reference TRBV5-4 and TRBJ1-1): ETGVTQSPTHLIKTRGQQVTLRCSSQSGHNTVSWYQQALGQGPQFIFQYYREEENGRGNFPPRFSGLQFPNYSSELNVNALELDDSALYLCASSREMNTEAFFGQGTRLTVV.

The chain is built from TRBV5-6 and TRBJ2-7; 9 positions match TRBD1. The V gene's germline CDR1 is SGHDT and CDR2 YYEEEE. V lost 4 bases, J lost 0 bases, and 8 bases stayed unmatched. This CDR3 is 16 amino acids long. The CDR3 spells CASSPRTGARSYEQYF. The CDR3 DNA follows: TGTGCCAGCAGCCCCAGGACAGGGGCTCGCTCCTACGAGCAGTACTTC.

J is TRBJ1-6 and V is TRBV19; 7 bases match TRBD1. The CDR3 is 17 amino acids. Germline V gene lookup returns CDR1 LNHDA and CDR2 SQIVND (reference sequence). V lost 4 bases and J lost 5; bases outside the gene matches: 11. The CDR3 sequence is CASSRGLDRVNNSPLHF. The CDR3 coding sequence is TGTGCCAGTAGTAGGGGGCTCGACAGGGTCAATAATTCACCCCTCCACTTT.

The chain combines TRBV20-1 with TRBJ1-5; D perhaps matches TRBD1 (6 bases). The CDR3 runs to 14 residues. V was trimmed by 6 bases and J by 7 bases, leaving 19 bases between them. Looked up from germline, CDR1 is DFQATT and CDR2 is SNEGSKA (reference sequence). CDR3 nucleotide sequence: TGCAGTGCGGGAGGGGGGGGCTCCGACCAGCCCCAGCATTTT. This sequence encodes CSAGGGGSDQPQHF.

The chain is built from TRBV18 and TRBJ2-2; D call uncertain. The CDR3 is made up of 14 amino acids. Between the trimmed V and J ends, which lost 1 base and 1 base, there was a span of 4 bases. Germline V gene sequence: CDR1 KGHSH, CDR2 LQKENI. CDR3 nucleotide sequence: TGTGCCAGCTCACCACTAGAGAACACCGGGGAGCTGTTTTTT. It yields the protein CASSPLENTGELFF.

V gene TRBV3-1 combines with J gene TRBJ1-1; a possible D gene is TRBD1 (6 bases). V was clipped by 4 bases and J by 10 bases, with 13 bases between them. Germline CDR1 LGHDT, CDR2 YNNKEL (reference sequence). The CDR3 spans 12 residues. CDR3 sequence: CASSPNRGRAFF. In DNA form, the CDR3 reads TGTGCCAGCAGCCCCAATAGGGGGAGAGCTTTCTTT.

The CDR3 bases are TGCAGCGTTCGCGGGGCAGGCAAAAACATTCAGTACTTC. Amino acids: CSVRGAGKNIQYF. V gene TRBV29-1 combines with J gene TRBJ2-4; TRBD2 might be the D (6 bases). The CDR3 extends over 13 amino acids. Germline values: CDR1 SQVTM, CDR2 ANQGSEA. Trimming took 5 bases from V and 3 from J, leaving 11 bases between them.

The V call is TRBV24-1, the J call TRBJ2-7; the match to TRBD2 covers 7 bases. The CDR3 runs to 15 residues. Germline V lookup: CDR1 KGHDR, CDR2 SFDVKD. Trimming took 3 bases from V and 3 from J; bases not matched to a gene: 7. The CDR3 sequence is CATSDGGDSLYEQYF. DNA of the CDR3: TGTGCCACCAGTGATGGGGGGGACTCCCTCTACGAGCAGTACTTC.